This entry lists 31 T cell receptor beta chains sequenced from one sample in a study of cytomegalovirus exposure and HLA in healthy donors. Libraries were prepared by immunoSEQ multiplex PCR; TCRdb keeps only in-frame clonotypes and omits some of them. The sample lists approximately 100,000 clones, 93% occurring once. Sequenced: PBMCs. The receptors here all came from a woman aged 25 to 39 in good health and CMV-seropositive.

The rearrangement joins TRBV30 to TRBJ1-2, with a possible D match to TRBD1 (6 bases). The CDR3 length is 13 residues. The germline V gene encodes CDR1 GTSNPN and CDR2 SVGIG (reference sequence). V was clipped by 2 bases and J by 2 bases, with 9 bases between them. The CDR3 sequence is CAWSQQGNYGYTF. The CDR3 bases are TGTGCCTGGAGTCAACAGGGAAACTATGGCTACACCTTC.

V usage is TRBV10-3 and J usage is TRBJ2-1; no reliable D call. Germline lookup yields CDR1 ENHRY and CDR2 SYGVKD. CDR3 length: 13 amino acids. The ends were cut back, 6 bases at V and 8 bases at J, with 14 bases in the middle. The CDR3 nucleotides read TGTGCCATCAGGCCTGATTACGCGGATGAGCAGTTCTTC. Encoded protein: CAIRPDYADEQFF.

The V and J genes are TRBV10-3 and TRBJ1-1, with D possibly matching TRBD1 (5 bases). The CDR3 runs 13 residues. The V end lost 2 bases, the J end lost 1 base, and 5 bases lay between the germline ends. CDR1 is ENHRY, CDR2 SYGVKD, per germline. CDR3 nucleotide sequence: TGTGCCATCAGTGAGGGACAGAACACTGAAGCTTTCTTT. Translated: CAISEGQNTEAFF.

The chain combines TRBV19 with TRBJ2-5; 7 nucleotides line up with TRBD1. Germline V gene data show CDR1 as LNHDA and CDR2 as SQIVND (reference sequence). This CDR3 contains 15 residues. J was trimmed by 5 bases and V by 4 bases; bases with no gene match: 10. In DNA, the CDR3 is TGTGCCAGTAGTACCCAGACAGGGTTAGGGGAGACCCAGTACTTC. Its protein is CASSTQTGLGETQYF.

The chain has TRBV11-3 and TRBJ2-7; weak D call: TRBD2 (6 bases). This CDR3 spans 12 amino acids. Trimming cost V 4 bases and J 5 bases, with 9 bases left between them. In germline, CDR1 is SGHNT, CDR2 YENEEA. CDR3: CASSYGGNEQYF. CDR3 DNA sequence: TGTGCCAGCAGCTACGGGGGTAACGAGCAGTACTTC.

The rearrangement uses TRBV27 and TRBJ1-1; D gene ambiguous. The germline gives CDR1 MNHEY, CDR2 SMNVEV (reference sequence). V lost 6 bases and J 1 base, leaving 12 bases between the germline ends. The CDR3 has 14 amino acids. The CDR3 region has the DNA TGTGCCAGCAGACCCCCTGGAGGGAACACTGAAGCTTTCTTT. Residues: CASRPPGGNTEAFF.

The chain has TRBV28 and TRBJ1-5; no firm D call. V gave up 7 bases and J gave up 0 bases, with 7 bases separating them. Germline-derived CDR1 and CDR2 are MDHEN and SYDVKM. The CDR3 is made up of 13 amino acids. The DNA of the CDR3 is TGTGCCAGCACCCCCGGTAGCAATCAGCCCCAGCATTTT. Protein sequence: CASTPGSNQPQHF.

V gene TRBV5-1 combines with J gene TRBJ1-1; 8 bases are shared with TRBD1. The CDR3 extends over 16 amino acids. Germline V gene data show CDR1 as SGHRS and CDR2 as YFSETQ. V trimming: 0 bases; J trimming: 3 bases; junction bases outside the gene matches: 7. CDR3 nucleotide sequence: TGCGCCAGCAGCTTGGCCCCACAGGGGGAGGACACTGAAGCTTTCTTT. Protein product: CASSLAPQGEDTEAFF.

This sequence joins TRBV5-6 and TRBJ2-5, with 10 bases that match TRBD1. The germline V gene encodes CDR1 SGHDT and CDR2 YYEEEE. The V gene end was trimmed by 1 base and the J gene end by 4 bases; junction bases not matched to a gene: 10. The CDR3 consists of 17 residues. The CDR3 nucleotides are TGTGCCAGCAGCTTGCTATCGGGACAGGGGAGACTAGAGACCCAGTACTTC. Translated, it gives CASSLLSGQGRLETQYF.

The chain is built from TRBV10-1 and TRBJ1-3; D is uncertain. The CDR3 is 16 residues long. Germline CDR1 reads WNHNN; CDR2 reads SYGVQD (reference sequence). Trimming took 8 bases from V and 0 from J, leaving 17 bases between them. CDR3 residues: CASLPPRGNSGNTIYF. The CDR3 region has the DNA TGCGCCAGCCTCCCCCCACGGGGAAACTCTGGAAACACCATATATTTT.

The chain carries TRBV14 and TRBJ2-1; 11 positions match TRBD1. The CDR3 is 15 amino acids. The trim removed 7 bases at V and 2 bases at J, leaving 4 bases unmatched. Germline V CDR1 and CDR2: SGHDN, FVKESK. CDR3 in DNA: TGTGCCAGCACCACGGGACAGGGGGCCTACAATGAGCAGTTCTTC. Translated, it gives CASTTGQGAYNEQFF.

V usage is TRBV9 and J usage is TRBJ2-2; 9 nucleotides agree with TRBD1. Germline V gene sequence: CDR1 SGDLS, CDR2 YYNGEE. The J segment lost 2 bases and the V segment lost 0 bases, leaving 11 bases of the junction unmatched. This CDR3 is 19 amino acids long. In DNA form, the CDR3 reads TGTGCCAGCAGCGTAGGATCGGGGACAGGGTATTTTAACACCGGGGAGCTGTTTTTT. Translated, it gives CASSVGSGTGYFNTGELFF.

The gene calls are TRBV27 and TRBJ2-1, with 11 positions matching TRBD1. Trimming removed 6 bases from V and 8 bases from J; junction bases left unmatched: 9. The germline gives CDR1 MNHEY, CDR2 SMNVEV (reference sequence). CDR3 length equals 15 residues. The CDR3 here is CASRLRDRGGHEQFF. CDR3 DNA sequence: TGTGCCAGCAGGCTACGGGACAGGGGGGGCCATGAGCAGTTCTTC.

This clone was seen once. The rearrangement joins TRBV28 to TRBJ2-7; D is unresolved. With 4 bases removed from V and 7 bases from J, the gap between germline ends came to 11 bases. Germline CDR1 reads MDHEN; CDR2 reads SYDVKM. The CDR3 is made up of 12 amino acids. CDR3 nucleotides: TGTGCCAGCAGTTCCGGTCCCCGGGAGCAGTACTTC. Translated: CASSSGPREQYF.

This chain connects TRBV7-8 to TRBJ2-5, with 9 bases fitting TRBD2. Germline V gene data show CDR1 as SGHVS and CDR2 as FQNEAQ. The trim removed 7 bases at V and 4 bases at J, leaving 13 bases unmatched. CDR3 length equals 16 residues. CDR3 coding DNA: TGTGCCAGCACCGACGATATAGCGGGAGAGGCAGAGACCCAGTACTTC. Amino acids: CASTDDIAGEAETQYF.

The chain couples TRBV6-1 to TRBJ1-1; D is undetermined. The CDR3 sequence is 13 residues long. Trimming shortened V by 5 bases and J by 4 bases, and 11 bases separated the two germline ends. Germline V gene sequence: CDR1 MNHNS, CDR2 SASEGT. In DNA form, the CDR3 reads TGTGCCAGCAGTAGTTTGGGAGGCACTGAAGCTTTCTTT. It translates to CASSSLGGTEAFF.

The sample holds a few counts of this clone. CDR3 sequence (DNA): TGTGCCAGCAGCGTAGGATCTAGGACATCCTATGGCTACACCTTC. Translated, it gives CASSVGSRTSYGYTF. The chain joins TRBV9 to TRBJ1-2; D possibly corresponds to TRBD1 (5 bases). Germline lookup yields CDR1 SGDLS and CDR2 YYNGEE. This CDR3 is built from 15 residues. Trimming shortened V by 0 bases and J by 4 bases, and 13 bases separated the two germline ends.

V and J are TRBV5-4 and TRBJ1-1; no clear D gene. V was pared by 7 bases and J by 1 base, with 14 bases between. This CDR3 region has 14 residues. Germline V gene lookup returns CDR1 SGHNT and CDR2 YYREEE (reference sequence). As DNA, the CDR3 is TGTGCCAGCGGATGGGCAGGATCGAACACTGAAGCTTTCTTT. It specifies CASGWAGSNTEAFF.

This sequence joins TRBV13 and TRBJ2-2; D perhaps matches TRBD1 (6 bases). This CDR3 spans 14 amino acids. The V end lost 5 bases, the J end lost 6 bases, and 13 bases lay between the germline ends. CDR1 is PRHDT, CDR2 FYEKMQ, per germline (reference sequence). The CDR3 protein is CASSPSTGPGELFF. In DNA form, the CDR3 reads TGTGCCAGCAGCCCGTCCACAGGGCCCGGGGAGCTGTTTTTT. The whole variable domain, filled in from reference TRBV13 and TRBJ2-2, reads AAGVIQSPRHLIKEKRETATLKCYPIPRHDTVYWYQQGPGQDPQFLISFYEKMQSDKGSIPDRFSAQQFSDYHSELNMSSLELGDSALYFCASSPSTGPGELFFGEGSRLTVL.

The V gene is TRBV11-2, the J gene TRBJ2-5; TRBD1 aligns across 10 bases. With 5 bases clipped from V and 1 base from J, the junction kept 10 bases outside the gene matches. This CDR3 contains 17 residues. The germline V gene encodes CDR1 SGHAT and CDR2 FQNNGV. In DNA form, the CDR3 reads TGTGCCAGCAGCAGAACCGGGACAGGGGAACCCCAAGAGACCCAGTACTTC. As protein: CASSRTGTGEPQETQYF.

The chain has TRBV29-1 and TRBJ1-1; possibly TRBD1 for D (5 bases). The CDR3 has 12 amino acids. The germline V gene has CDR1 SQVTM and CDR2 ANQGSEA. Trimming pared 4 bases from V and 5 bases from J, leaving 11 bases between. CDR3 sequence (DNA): TGCAGCGTTGTACCAGGGTCAACTGAAGCTTTCTTT. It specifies CSVVPGSTEAFF.

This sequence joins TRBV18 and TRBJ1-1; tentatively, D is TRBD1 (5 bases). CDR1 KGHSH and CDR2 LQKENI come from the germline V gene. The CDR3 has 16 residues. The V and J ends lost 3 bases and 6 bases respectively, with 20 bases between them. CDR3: CASSPVVSRAYAEAFF. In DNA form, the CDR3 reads TGTGCCAGCTCACCCGTAGTCTCCAGGGCCTACGCTGAAGCTTTCTTT.

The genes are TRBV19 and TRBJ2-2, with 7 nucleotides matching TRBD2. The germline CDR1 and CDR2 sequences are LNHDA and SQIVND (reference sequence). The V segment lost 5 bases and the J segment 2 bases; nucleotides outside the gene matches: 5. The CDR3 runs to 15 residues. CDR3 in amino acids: CASSLGLINTGELFF. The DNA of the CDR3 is TGTGCCAGTAGTCTGGGACTAATCAACACCGGGGAGCTGTTTTTT.

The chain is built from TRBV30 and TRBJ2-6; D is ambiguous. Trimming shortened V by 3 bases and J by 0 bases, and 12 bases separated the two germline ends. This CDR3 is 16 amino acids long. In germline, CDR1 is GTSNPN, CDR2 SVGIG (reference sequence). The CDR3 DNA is TGTGCCTGGAGCGACGCAGGAAGCTCTGGGGCCAACGTCCTGACTTTC. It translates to CAWSDAGSSGANVLTF.

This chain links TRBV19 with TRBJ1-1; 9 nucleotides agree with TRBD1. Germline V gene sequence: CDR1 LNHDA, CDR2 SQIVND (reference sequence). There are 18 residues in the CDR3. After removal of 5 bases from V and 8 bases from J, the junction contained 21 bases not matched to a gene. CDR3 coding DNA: TGTGCCAGTAGTGGAGCACGAAACTACTGGACAGGGGCGTTGGAAGCTTTCTTT. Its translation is CASSGARNYWTGALEAFF.

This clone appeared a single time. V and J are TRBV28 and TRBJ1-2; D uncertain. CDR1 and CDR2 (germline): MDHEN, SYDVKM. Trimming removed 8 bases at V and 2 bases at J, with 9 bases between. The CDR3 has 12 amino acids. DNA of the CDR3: TGTGCCAGCGGGAGGGCAAACTATGGCTACACCTTC. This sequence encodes CASGRANYGYTF.

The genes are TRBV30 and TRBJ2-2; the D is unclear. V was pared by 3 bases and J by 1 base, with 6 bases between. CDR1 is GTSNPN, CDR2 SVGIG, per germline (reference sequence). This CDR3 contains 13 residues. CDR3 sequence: CAWRRQNTGELFF. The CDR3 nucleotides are TGTGCCTGGAGGAGACAGAACACCGGGGAGCTGTTTTTT.

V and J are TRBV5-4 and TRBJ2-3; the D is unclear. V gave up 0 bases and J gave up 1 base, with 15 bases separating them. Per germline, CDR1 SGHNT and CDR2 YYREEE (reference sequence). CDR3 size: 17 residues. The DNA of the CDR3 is TGTGCCAGCAGCTTGGCTTTCCCCAACGGTGGCACAGATACGCAGTATTTT. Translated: CASSLAFPNGGTDTQYF.

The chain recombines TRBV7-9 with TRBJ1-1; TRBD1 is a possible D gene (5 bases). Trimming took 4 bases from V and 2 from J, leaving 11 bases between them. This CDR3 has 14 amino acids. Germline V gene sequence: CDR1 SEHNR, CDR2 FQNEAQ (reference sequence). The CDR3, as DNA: TGTGCCAGCAGCTCCACAGGTACCAACACTGAAGCTTTCTTT. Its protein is CASSSTGTNTEAFF.

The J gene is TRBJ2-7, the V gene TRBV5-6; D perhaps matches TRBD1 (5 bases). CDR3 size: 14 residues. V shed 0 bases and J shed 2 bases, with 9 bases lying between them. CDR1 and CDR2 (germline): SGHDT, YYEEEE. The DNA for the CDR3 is TGTGCCAGCAGCTTGGTTCAGGGAACCTACGAGCAGTACTTC. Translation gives CASSLVQGTYEQYF.

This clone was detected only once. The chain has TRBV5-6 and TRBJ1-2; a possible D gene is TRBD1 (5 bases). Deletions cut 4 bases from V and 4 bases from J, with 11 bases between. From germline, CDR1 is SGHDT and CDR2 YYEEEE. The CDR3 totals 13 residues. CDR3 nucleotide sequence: TGTGCCAGCAGCGAAGACAGTTCCTATGGCTACACCTTC. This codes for CASSEDSSYGYTF.